The 29 T cell receptor beta chains listed next were all sequenced from one sample in a study of T cells in Graves' hyperthyroidism and ophthalmopathy. Amplification targeted TCR beta CDR3 regions from RNA transcripts. RT-PCR in the first round (using the HTBI primer set) targeted the TCR CDR3. MiXCR was run by TCRdb on the multiplex PCR reads, yielding one entry per CDR3 protein. The sample yields around 530,000 distinct CDR3 sequences, roughly 18% seen once. Sequencing was carried out using blood. These TCRs come from a woman aged 18-30 years with Graves' ophthalmopathy.

This clonotype was observed many times. The J gene is TRBJ2-1, the V gene TRBV2, with 10 positions matching TRBD2. The V and J ends lost 5 bases and 6 bases, in that order; junction bases with no gene match: 4. The CDR3 is made up of 14 amino acids. CDR1 is SNHLY and CDR2 is FYNNEI in the germline V gene. Here the CDR3 reads CASSPGTSANEQFF. CDR3 bases: TGTGCCAGCAGTCCCGGGACTAGCGCCAATGAGCAGTTCTTC.

This clonotype has more than one count but fewer than ten. The chain uses TRBV20-1 and TRBJ1-4; TRBD1 matches at 11 bases. The CDR3 consists of 13 residues. CDR1 and CDR2 from the germline V gene are DFQATT and SNEGSKA (reference sequence). V gave up 5 bases and J gave up 8 bases; unmatched junction bases: 4. The CDR3 loop is CSAGQGADEKLFF. The CDR3, as DNA: TGCAGTGCTGGACAGGGGGCGGACGAAAAACTGTTTTTT.

This clonotype was recorded a few times. The V gene is TRBV20-1, the J gene TRBJ1-6; 10 bases are a match to TRBD1. Germline-derived CDR1 and CDR2 are DFQATT and SNEGSKA (reference sequence). The CDR3 covers 14 residues. V lost 2 bases and J lost 13; bases outside the gene matches: 8. CDR3 in DNA: TGCAGTGCTAGAATCCCCGGACAGGGGGATCCCCTCCACTTT. It translates to CSARIPGQGDPLHF.

This clonotype was seen at least ten times. This chain connects TRBV30 to TRBJ2-1; 16 bases are a match to TRBD2. V shed 0 bases and J 8 bases; nucleotides not matched to a gene: 7. The CDR3 covers 17 residues. Per the germline V gene, CDR1 is GTSNPN and CDR2 is SVGIG (reference sequence). CDR3: CAWSVPGLAGGPDEQFF. DNA for the CDR3: TGTGCCTGGAGTGTTCCGGGACTAGCGGGGGGGCCCGATGAGCAGTTCTTC.

J is TRBJ1-2 and V is TRBV4-2; possibly TRBD1 for D (6 bases). Trimming left V 5 bases short and J 6 bases short, with 13 bases between. CDR1 and CDR2 (germline): LGHNA, YNFKEQ. The CDR3 totals 13 residues. CDR3 DNA: TGTGCCAGCAGCTTCGACAGGATCGATGGCTACACCTTC. It codes for CASSFDRIDGYTF.

The sample holds many counts of this clonotype. The gene calls are TRBV14 and TRBJ2-7; TRBD1 might be the D (6 bases). Trimming removed 3 bases at V and 8 bases at J, with 14 bases between. This CDR3 contains 13 residues. Germline loops: CDR1 SGHDN, CDR2 FVKESK. Written as DNA, the CDR3 is TGTGCCAGCAGCCAGCGGACAGTTACAAAGCAGTACTTC. It is translated as CASSQRTVTKQYF.

Concerning this clonotype itself: An end of the junction differs from the germline gene, which may be a read error. The V and J genes are TRBV5-1 and TRBJ1-3; tentative D call: TRBD1 (5 bases). CDR1 is SGHRS and CDR2 is YFSETQ in the germline V gene. CDR3 length equals 14 residues. CDR3: CASSSGGSGNTVYF. The CDR3 DNA follows: TGCGCCAGCAGCTCCGGGGGTTCTGGAAACACCGTATATTTT. Variable domain in full (rest from reference TRBV5-1 and TRBJ1-3): KAGVTQTPRYLIKTRGQQVTLSCSPISGHRSVSWYQQTPGQGLQFLFEYFSETQRNKGNFPGRFSGRQFSNSRSEMNVSTLELGDSALYLCASSSGGSGNTVYFGEGSWLTVV.

This clonotype was detected a few times. CDR3 DNA: TGTGCCAGCACCCCAGGGGGTTCTAGCACAGATACGCAGTATTTT. Translation: CASTPGGSSTDTQYF. This chain joins TRBV9 and TRBJ2-3; TRBD1 matches at 7 bases. Trimming at V came to 6 bases and at J to 0 bases, leaving 7 bases not matched to a gene. Germline loops: CDR1 SGDLS, CDR2 YYNGEE. This CDR3 has 15 residues.

This clonotype was seen many times. This sequence joins TRBV6-2 or TRBV6-3 and TRBJ2-3; D not certain. The CDR3 is 12 residues long. CDR1 MNHEY and CDR2 SVGEGT come from the germline V gene. The chain's CDR3 is CAVSLGTDTQYF. The CDR3 bases are TGTGCAGTGTCTTTGGGGACAGATACGCAGTATTTT.

This clonotype was seen repeatedly, ten times or more. The J gene is TRBJ1-5, the V gene TRBV7-9; 11 nucleotides line up with TRBD1. The length of the CDR3 is 15 residues. Looked up from germline, CDR1 is SEHNR and CDR2 is FQNEAQ (reference sequence). V shed 8 bases, J shed 4 bases, and the junction held 7 bases outside the gene matches. CDR3 bases: TGTGCCAGCGGAGGACAGGGGGCCGGGAATCAGCCCCAGCATTTT. It encodes CASGGQGAGNQPQHF. Based on the CDR3 plus reference TRBV7-9 and TRBJ1-5, the full variable domain is DTGVSQNPRHKITKRGQNVTFRCDPISEHNRLYWYRQTLGQGPEFLTYFQNEAQLEKSRLLSDRFSAERPKGSFSTLEIQRTEQGDSAMYLCASGGQGAGNQPQHFGDGTRLSIL.

Ten or more counts support this clonotype. V is TRBV4-2 and J is TRBJ1-1; maybe TRBD1 (5 bases). Trimming removed 3 bases at V and 5 bases at J, with 10 bases between. The CDR3 runs 13 residues. Germline CDR1 and CDR2: LGHNA and YNFKEQ. CDR3 in DNA: TGTGCCAGCAGCCAGGGGGTGGCAACTGAAGCTTTCTTT. Its translation: CASSQGVATEAFF.

This clonotype has just a few counts. The V call is TRBV28, the J call TRBJ1-5; possibly TRBD1 for D (6 bases). Trimming took off 7 bases at V and 1 base at J, with 14 bases between the two ends. Germline CDR1 reads MDHEN; CDR2 reads SYDVKM. This CDR3 contains 15 residues. In DNA, the CDR3 is TGTGCCAGCAATCTTCGGGGGCGGAGCAATCAGCCCCAGCATTTT. This translates into CASNLRGRSNQPQHF.

The chain carries TRBV6-1 and TRBJ2-2; TRBD1 matches 7 bases. The V gene's germline CDR1 is MNHNS and CDR2 SASEGT. The CDR3 spans 17 residues. With 7 bases clipped from V and 0 bases from J, the junction kept 11 bases outside the gene matches. In DNA form, the CDR3 reads TGTGCCAGCAAGTTTATTAAGGGGGCGGCGAACACCGGGGAGCTGTTTTTT. It specifies CASKFIKGAANTGELFF.

Many counts were recorded for this clonotype. A junction end diverges from the germline sequence, so it may reflect a read error. The chain joins TRBV12-3 or TRBV12-4 to TRBJ2-1; 12 bases match TRBD2. CDR3 length: 15 amino acids. The CDR3 protein is CASSLAGGPQNEQFF. In DNA, the CDR3 is TGTGCCAGCAGTCTAGCGGGAGGGCCTCAGAATGAGCAGTTCTTC.

This sequence joins TRBV9 and TRBJ2-1; TRBD1 matches 9 bases. Gene TRBJ2-7 matches the end of the DNA better, so the J call may be wrong. The CDR3 contains 15 residues. In germline, CDR1 is SGDLS, CDR2 YYNGEE. CDR3: CASSPRDRVYNEQYF. The CDR3 nucleotides are TGTGCCAGCAGCCCTCGGGACAGGGTATACAATGAGCAGTACTTC.

The genes are TRBV29-1 and TRBJ2-1; maybe TRBD1 (5 bases). CDR3 length: 16 amino acids. Between the trimmed V and J ends, which lost 0 bases and 3 bases, there was a span of 15 bases. Looked up from germline, CDR1 is SQVTM and CDR2 is ANQGSEA. The CDR3 sequence: CSVEDLSRAHYNEQFF. In DNA, the CDR3 is TGCAGCGTTGAAGATCTTAGCAGGGCCCACTACAATGAGCAGTTCTTC.

The CDR3 sequence is CAIGRGYGYTF. In nucleotides, the CDR3 is TGTGCCATAGGACGGGGATATGGCTACACCTTC. The V and J genes are TRBV28 and TRBJ1-2, with unresolved D. The V gene lost 10 bases and the J gene lost 5 bases, with 11 bases spanning the gap. This CDR3 is 11 amino acids long. Germline CDR1 is MDHEN and CDR2 is SYDVKM.

The table lists this clonotype with many counts. The V call is TRBV27, the J call TRBJ2-5; D possibly corresponds to TRBD1 (6 bases). V gave up 3 bases and J gave up 5 bases, with 10 bases separating them. From germline, CDR1 is MNHEY and CDR2 SMNVEV (reference sequence). This CDR3 contains 13 residues. In DNA, the CDR3 is TGTGCCAGCAGTTTCCGCCAGGGGGAGACCCAGTACTTC. Its protein is CASSFRQGETQYF.

This clonotype was detected many times. J is TRBJ2-1 and V is TRBV20-1; 8 bases are shared with TRBD1. The CDR3 totals 14 residues. Unmatched junction bases numbered 5, after V lost 0 bases and J lost 7 bases. Germline CDR1 reads DFQATT; CDR2 reads SNEGSKA (reference sequence). In DNA, the CDR3 is TGCAGTGCTAGAGATTGGCAGGGGGCAAATGAGCAGTTCTTC. It codes for CSARDWQGANEQFF.

This clonotype has only a few counts. J is TRBJ2-2 and V is TRBV6-2 or TRBV6-3; no reliable D call. Germline values: CDR1 MNHEY, CDR2 SVGEGT. The CDR3 loop spans 13 amino acids. V was shortened by 4 bases and J by 4 bases, with 7 bases between the two germline ends. CDR3 DNA sequence: TGTGCCAGCAGTTCGGCCCTCACCGGGGAGCTGTTTTTT. It translates to CASSSALTGELFF.

This clonotype was seen at least ten times. This chain connects TRBV30 to TRBJ1-1, with TRBD1 matching over 8 bases. CDR3 length equals 14 residues. From germline, CDR1 is GTSNPN and CDR2 SVGIG (reference sequence). The J segment lost 4 bases and the V segment lost 4 bases, leaving 8 bases of the junction unmatched. CDR3 sequence reads: CAWKVQGGGTEAFF. DNA of the CDR3: TGTGCCTGGAAGGTACAGGGGGGGGGCACTGAAGCTTTCTTT.

A few counts support this clonotype. The chain recombines TRBV6-1 with TRBJ1-1; 8 nucleotides match TRBD1. Trimming cost V 5 bases and J 7 bases; bases outside gene matches: 6. This CDR3 spans 13 amino acids. The V gene's germline CDR1 is MNHNS and CDR2 SASEGT. CDR3 sequence: CASSYTGGGEAFF. In nucleotides, the CDR3 is TGTGCCAGCAGTTATACAGGGGGGGGTGAAGCTTTCTTT.

At least ten counts were recorded for this clonotype. The chain joins TRBV7-2 to TRBJ2-1, with TRBD2 matching 7 bases. The CDR3 consists of 17 residues. V lost 2 bases to trimming and J lost 2 bases; unmatched junction nucleotides: 9. Germline V lookup: CDR1 SGHTA, CDR2 FQGNSA. CDR3 in amino acids: CASSLYVPGGPYNEQFF. The CDR3 DNA reads as TGTGCCAGCAGCTTATATGTCCCGGGAGGCCCCTACAATGAGCAGTTCTTC. Based on the CDR3 plus reference TRBV7-2 and TRBJ2-1, the full variable domain is GAGVSQSPSNKVTEKGKDVELRCDPISGHTALYWYRQSLGQGLEFLIYFQGNSAPDKSGLPSDRFSAERTGGSVSTLTIQRTQQEDSAVYLCASSLYVPGGPYNEQFFGPGTRLTVL.

J is TRBJ2-1 and V is TRBV11-3, with a weak D call TRBD2 (6 bases). This CDR3 has 13 residues. Germline V gene sequence: CDR1 SGHNT, CDR2 YENEEA. V dropped 1 base and J dropped 9 bases, with 10 bases sitting between them. The CDR3 DNA is TGTGCCAGCAGCTTAGGGACTAACGGTGAGCAGTTCTTC. As protein: CASSLGTNGEQFF.

This clonotype was seen ten or more times. This chain uses TRBV2 with TRBJ1-3; D is perhaps TRBD1 (6 bases). CDR1 and CDR2 (germline): SNHLY, FYNNEI. The V end was cut by 6 bases, the J end by 6 bases, with 12 bases between. CDR3 size: 13 residues. The CDR3 loop reads CASSEGGENTIYF. CDR3 nucleotide sequence: TGTGCCAGCAGCGAGGGGGGAGAAAACACCATATATTTT.

This clonotype was seen many times. The V and J genes are TRBV28 and TRBJ2-2; D is perhaps TRBD2 (5 bases). CDR3 length equals 16 residues. With 1 base removed from V and 8 bases from J, the gap between germline ends came to 17 bases. CDR1 and CDR2 from the germline V gene are MDHEN and SYDVKM. The DNA for the CDR3 is TGTGCCAGCAGTTTATCGAGACTACACGGAGCGGGGGAGCTGTTTTTT. It specifies CASSLSRLHGAGELFF.

This clonotype was counted many times. The chain combines TRBV6-5 with TRBJ2-1; 9 nucleotides agree with TRBD1. The CDR3 consists of 16 residues. J gave up 2 bases and V 1 base, and 3 bases lay outside the gene matches. CDR1 is MNHEY and CDR2 is SVGAGI in the germline V gene. The CDR3 coding sequence is TGTGCCAGCAGTTACTACAGGGGGCCACCCTACAATGAGCAGTTCTTC. As protein: CASSYYRGPPYNEQFF.

To note about this clonotype: This may be a read error: a much more frequent sequence differs by one nucleotide. The V and J genes are TRBV29-1 and TRBJ2-1; perhaps TRBD2 as D (5 bases). The V gene lost 6 bases and the J gene lost 4 bases, with 16 bases spanning the gap. From germline, CDR1 is SQVTM and CDR2 ANQGSEA. The CDR3 contains 14 residues. The CDR3 reads CSVMAGDTYNEQFF. For the CDR3, the DNA is TGCAGCGTAATGGCGGGCGACACATACAATGAGCAGTTCTTC.

This clonotype was counted at least ten times. The rearrangement joins TRBV28 to TRBJ1-6; D might be TRBD1 (5 bases). The CDR3 consists of 15 residues. V was clipped by 3 bases and J by 10 bases, with 16 bases between them. In germline, CDR1 is MDHEN, CDR2 SYDVKM. The CDR3 DNA follows: TGTGCCAGCAGTTTCTGGACACGGGAGGGCTCACCCCTCCACTTT. It translates to CASSFWTREGSPLHF.